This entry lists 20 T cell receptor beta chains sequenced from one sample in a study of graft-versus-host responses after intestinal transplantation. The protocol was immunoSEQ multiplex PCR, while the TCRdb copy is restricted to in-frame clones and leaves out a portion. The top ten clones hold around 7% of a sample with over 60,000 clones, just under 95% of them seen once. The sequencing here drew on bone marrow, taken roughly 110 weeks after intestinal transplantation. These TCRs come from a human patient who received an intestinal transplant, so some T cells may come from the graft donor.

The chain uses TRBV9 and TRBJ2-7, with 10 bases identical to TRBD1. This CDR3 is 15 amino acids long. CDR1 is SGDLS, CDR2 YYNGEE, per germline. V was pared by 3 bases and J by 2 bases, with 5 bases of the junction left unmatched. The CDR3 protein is CASSEGTGAAYEQYF. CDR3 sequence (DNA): TGTGCCAGCAGCGAAGGGACAGGGGCTGCCTACGAGCAGTACTTC.

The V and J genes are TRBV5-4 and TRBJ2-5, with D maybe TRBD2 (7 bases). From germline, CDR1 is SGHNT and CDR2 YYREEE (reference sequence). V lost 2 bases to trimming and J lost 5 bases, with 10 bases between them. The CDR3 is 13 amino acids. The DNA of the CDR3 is TGTGCCAGCAGCTTACAGGGAGGGGAGACCCAGTACTTC. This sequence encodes CASSLQGGETQYF.

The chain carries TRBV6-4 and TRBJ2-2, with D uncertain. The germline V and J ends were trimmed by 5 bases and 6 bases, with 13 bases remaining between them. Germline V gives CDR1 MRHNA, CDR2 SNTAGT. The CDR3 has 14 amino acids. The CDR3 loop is CASSREISAGELFF. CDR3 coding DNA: TGTGCCAGCAGTAGGGAAATAAGTGCCGGGGAGCTGTTTTTT.

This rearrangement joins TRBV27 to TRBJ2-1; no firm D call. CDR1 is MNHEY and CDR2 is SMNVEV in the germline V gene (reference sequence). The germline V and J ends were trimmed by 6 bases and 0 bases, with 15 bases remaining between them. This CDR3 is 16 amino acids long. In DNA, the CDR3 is TGTGCCAGCAGATGGTTAGCACGGAGCTCCTACAATGAGCAGTTCTTC. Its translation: CASRWLARSSYNEQFF.

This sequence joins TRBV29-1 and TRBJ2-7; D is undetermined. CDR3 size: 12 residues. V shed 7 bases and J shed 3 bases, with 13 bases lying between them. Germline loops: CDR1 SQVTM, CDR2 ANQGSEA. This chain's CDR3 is CSATTDNYEQYF. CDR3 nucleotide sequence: TGCAGCGCCACTACCGACAACTACGAGCAGTACTTC.

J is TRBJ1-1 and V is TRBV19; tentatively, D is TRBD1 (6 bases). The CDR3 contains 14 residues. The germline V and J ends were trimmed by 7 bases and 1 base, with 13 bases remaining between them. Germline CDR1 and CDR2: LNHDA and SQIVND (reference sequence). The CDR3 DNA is TGTGCCAGTACGCAACAGGGAGGGAACACTGAAGCTTTCTTT. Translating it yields CASTQQGGNTEAFF.

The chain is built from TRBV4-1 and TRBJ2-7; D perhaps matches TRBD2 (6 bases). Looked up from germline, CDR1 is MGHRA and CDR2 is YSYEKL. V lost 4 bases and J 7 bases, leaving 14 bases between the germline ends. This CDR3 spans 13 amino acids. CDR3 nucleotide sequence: TGCGCCAGCAGCCTCCGACTAGAGGGGGAGCAGTACTTC. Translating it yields CASSLRLEGEQYF.

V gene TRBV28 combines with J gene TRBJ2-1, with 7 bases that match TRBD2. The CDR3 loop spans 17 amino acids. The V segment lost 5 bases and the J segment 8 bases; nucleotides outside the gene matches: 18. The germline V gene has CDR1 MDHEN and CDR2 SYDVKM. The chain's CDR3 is CASSPMWGGGYVYEQFF. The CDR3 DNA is TGTGCCAGCAGTCCGATGTGGGGCGGGGGATACGTGTATGAGCAGTTCTTC.

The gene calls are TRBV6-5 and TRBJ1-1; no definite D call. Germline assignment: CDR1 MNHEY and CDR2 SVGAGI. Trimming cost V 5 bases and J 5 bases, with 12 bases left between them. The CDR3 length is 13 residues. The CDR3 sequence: CASSRTPRTEAFF. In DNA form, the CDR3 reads TGTGCCAGCAGTAGAACACCGAGAACTGAAGCTTTCTTT.

The CDR3 DNA is TGTGCCAGCAGTCCGACAGGCCCTTATAATTCACCCCTCCACTTT. This translates into CASSPTGPYNSPLHF. V gene TRBV6-1 combines with J gene TRBJ1-6, with TRBD1 as a possible D gene (6 bases). V was clipped by 5 bases and J by 4 bases, with 12 bases between them. Germline V lookup: CDR1 MNHNS, CDR2 SASEGT. The CDR3 has 15 residues.

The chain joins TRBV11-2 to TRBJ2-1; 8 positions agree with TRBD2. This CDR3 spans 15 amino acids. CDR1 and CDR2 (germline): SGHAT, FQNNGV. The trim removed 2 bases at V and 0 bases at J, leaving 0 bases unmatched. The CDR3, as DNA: TGTGCCAGCAGCTTAAGCGGGAGCTCCTACAATGAGCAGTTCTTC. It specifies CASSLSGSSYNEQFF.

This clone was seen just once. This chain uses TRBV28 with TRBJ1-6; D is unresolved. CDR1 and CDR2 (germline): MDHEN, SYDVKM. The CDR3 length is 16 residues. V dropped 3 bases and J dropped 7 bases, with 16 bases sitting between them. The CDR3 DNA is TGTGCCAGCAGTTTCTCGGGGTCATTCAGGAATTCACCCCTCCACTTT. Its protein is CASSFSGSFRNSPLHF.

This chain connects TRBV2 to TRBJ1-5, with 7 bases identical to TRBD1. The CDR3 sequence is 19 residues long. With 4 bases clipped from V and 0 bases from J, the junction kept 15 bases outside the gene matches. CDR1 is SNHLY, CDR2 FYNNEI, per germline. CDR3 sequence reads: CASSGPPQEGAPSNQPQHF. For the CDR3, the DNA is TGTGCCAGCAGTGGACCACCGCAAGAGGGGGCCCCTAGCAATCAGCCCCAGCATTTT.

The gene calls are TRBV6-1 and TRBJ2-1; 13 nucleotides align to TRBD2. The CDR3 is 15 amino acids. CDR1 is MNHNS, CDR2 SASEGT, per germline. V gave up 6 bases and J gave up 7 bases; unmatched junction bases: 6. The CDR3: CASSATSGRGNEQFF. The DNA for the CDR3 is TGTGCCAGCAGCGCTACTAGCGGGAGGGGTAATGAGCAGTTCTTC.

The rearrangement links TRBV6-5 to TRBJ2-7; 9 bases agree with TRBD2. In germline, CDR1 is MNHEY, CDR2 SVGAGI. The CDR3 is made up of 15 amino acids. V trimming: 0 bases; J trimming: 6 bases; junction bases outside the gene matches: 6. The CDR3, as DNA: TGTGCCAGCAGTTACTCCTCTAGCGGGGCGGGCGAGCAGTACTTC. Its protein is CASSYSSSGAGEQYF.

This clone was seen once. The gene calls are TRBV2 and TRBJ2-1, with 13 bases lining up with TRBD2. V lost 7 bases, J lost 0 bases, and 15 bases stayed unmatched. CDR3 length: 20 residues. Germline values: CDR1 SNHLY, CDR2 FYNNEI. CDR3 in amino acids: CASIPRNTSGGASSYNEQFF. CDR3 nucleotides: TGTGCCAGCATTCCCCGAAATACTAGCGGGGGGGCGAGCTCCTACAATGAGCAGTTCTTC.

The CDR3, as DNA: TGTGCCAGCTCACGGGAGGTAAATCAGCCCCAGCATTTT. This codes for CASSREVNQPQHF. This sequence joins TRBV18 and TRBJ1-5; the D is unclear. The germline V gene encodes CDR1 KGHSH and CDR2 LQKENI. Trimming pared 4 bases from V and 4 bases from J, leaving 8 bases between. This CDR3 contains 13 residues.

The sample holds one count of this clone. In DNA form, the CDR3 reads TGCGCCAGCAGCTTGGAGCCCGGAGAGGCAGATACGCAGTATTTT. It translates to CASSLEPGEADTQYF. The chain is built from TRBV5-1 and TRBJ2-3; D is unclear. The germline CDR1 and CDR2 sequences are SGHRS and YFSETQ. Between the trimmed V and J ends, which lost 0 bases and 4 bases, there was a span of 12 bases. The CDR3 is 15 residues long.

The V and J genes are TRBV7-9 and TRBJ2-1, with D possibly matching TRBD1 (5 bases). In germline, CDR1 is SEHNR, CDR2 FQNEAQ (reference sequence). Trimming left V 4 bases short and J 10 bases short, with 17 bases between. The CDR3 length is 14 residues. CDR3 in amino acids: CASSSRPQGIEQFF. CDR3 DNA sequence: TGTGCCAGCAGCTCCCGACCCCAGGGAATAGAGCAGTTCTTC.

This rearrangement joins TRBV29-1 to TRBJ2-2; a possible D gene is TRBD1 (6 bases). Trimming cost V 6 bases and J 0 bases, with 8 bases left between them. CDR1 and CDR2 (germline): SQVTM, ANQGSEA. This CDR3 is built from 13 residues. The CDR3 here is CSVDSPNTGELFF. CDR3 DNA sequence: TGCAGCGTGGACAGTCCGAACACCGGGGAGCTGTTTTTT.